A single sample gave rise to the 10 T cell receptor beta chains below, sequenced in a study of cytomegalovirus exposure and HLA in healthy donors. Data came from immunoSEQ multiplex PCR; TCRdb stores just in-frame clones and leaves some out. Among 250,000 to 400,000 clones listed, approximately 91% were seen once. The sequencing input was PBMCs. The receptors were sampled from a man aged 30 to 39 in good health and CMV-seronegative.

The CDR3 spells CASSFSGGGETQYF. CDR3 sequence (DNA): TGTGCCAGCAGCTTTAGCGGGGGCGGTGAGACCCAGTACTTC. This sequence joins TRBV11-2 and TRBJ2-5; 9 nucleotides agree with TRBD2. V lost 3 bases and J lost 5; bases outside the gene matches: 4. The CDR3 has 14 amino acids. Germline values: CDR1 SGHAT, CDR2 FQNNGV.

The chain combines TRBV7-2 with TRBJ2-1; 7 bases match TRBD2. Germline values: CDR1 SGHTA, CDR2 FQGNSA. This CDR3 contains 17 residues. The trim removed 0 bases at V and 3 bases at J, leaving 8 bases unmatched. This CDR3 is CASSLAKRGIHYNEQFF. DNA for the CDR3: TGTGCCAGCAGCTTAGCGAAGCGGGGAATCCACTACAATGAGCAGTTCTTC.

This sequence joins TRBV5-8 and TRBJ2-5, with 14 bases that match TRBD2. The CDR3 extends over 15 amino acids. Germline V CDR1 and CDR2: SGHTS, YDEGEE. The V and J ends lost 4 bases and 4 bases, in that order; junction bases with no gene match: 3. Written as DNA, the CDR3 is TGTGCCAGCAGCCGGGGGACTAGCGGGGGAGAGACCCAGTACTTC. It codes for CASSRGTSGGETQYF.

The gene calls are TRBV7-6 and TRBJ1-2, with a weak D call TRBD1 (6 bases). This CDR3 comprises 17 residues. Trimming cost V 5 bases and J 3 bases, with 22 bases left between them. The germline V gene has CDR1 SGHVS and CDR2 FNYEAQ. Here the CDR3 DNA reads TGTGCCAGCAGCCCTGTGCGGGGGGGCGGTCATGACTATGGCTACACCTTC. Translating gives CASSPVRGGGHDYGYTF.

The chain links TRBV27 to TRBJ1-2; the D gene is possibly TRBD1 (5 bases). The CDR3 contains 14 residues. V lost 4 bases, J lost 0 bases, and 9 bases lay in between. Germline CDR1 reads MNHEY; CDR2 reads SMNVEV (reference sequence). Here the CDR3 DNA reads TGTGCCAGCAGTTCATCCAGGGCTAACTATGGCTACACCTTC. Translation: CASSSSRANYGYTF.

The J gene is TRBJ2-3, the V gene TRBV7-8; 7 nucleotides agree with TRBD2. Losses at the gene ends were 5 bases for V and 6 bases for J; bases not matched to a gene: 14. The germline V gene encodes CDR1 SGHVS and CDR2 FQNEAQ. The CDR3 contains 16 residues. The CDR3 coding sequence is TGTGCCAGCAGCCTCCGCTTGGGAGGGTTCATGGATACGCAGTATTTT. This gives the protein CASSLRLGGFMDTQYF.

The rearrangement joins TRBV6-5 to TRBJ1-2, with 11 nucleotides matching TRBD1. The CDR3 is 14 amino acids. CDR1 and CDR2 (germline): MNHEY, SVGAGI. V was pared by 4 bases and J by 6 bases, with 4 bases of the junction left unmatched. The CDR3 loop reads CASSFRTGGNGYTF. The CDR3 nucleotides read TGTGCCAGCAGTTTCCGGACAGGGGGCAATGGCTACACCTTC.

The V call is TRBV5-1, the J call TRBJ2-6, with TRBD2 identical over 7 bases. The V gene's germline CDR1 is SGHRS and CDR2 YFSETQ. The CDR3 is 17 amino acids. V gave up 1 base and J gave up 4 bases; unmatched junction bases: 8. In nucleotides, the CDR3 is TGCGCCAGCAGCTTGTCTAGCGGCCGGACCGGGGCCAACGTCCTGACTTTC. It translates to CASSLSSGRTGANVLTF.

CDR3 protein: CASSSGTGGYEQYF. CDR3 sequence (DNA): TGTGCCAGCAGTTCCGGGACAGGGGGCTACGAGCAGTACTTC. This rearrangement joins TRBV6-5 to TRBJ2-7; TRBD1 agrees at 11 bases. CDR1 and CDR2 from the germline V gene are MNHEY and SVGAGI. J lost 3 bases, V lost 4 bases, and 2 bases had no gene match. The CDR3 has 14 amino acids.

Written as DNA, the CDR3 is TGTGCCACCAGCAGAGAAAGCGGAGGCGTCTATGGCTACACCTTC. It specifies CATSRESGGVYGYTF. V gene TRBV15 combines with J gene TRBJ1-2; D call uncertain. Deletions cut 0 bases from V and 4 bases from J, with 12 bases between. Germline V gene data show CDR1 as LNHNV and CDR2 as YYDKDF (reference sequence). CDR3 size: 15 residues.